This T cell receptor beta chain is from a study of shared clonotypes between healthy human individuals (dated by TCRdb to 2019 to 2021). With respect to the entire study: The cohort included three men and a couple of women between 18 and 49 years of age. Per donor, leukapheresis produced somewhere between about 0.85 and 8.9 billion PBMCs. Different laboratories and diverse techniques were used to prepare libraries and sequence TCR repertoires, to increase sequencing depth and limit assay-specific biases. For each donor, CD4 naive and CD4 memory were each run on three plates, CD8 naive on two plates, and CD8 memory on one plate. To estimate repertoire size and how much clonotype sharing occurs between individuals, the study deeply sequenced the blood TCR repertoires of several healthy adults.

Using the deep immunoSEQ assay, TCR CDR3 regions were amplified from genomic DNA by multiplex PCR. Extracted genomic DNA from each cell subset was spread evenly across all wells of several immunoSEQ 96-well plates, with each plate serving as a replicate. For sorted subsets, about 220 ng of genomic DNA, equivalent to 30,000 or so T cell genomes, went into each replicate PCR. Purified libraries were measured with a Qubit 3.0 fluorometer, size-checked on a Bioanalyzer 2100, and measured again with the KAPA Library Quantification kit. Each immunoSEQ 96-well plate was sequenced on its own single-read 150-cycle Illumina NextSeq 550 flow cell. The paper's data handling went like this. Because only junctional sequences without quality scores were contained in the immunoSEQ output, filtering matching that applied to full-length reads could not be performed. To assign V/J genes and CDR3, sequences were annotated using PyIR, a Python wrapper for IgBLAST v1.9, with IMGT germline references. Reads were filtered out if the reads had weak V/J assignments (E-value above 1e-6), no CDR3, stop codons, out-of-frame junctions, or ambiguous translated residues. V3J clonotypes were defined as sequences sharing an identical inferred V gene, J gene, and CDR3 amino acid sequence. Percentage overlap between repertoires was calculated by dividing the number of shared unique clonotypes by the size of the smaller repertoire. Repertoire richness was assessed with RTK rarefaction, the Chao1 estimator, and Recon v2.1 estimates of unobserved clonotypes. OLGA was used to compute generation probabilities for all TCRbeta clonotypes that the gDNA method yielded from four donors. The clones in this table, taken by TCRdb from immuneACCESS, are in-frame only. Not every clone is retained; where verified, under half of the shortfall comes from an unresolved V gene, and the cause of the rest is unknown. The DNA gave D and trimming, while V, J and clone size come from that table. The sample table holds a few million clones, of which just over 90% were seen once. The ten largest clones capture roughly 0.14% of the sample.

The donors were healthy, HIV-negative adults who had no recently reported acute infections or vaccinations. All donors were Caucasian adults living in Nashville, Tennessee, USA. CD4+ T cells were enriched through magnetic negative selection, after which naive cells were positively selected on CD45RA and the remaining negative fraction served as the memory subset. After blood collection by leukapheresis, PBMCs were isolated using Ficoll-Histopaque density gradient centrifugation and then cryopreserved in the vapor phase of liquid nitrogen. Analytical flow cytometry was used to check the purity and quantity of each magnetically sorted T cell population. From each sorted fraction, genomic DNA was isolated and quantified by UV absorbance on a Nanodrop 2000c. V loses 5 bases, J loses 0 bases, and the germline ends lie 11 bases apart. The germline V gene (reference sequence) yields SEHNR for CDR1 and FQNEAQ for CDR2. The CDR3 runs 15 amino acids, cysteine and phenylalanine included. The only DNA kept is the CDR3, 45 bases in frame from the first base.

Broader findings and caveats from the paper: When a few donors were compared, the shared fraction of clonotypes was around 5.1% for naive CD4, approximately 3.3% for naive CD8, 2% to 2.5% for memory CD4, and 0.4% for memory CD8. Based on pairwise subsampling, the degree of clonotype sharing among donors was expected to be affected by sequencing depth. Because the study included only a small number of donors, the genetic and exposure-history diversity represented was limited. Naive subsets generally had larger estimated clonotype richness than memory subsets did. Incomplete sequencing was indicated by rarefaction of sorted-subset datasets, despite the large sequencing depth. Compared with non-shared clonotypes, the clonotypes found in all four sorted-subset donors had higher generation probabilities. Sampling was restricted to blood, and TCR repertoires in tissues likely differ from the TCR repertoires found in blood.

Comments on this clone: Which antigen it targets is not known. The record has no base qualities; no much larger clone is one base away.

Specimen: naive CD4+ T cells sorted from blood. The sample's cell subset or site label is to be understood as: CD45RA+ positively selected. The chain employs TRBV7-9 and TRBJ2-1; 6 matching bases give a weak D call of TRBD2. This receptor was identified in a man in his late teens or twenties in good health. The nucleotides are TGTGCCAGCAGCGGGGGGATGAGCTCCTACAATGAGCAGTTCTTC. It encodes CASSGGMSSYNEQFF.